The TCR beta chain described here comes from a study of T cells in Graves' hyperthyroidism and ophthalmopathy. Study-wide results and limits: Most thyroid-expanded clonotypes above 0.001 were also found in blood.

This clonotype came up a few times. Its antigen is unknown. Ophthalmopathy patients showed a Clinical Activity Score of at least 3, NOSPECS grade of at least 4 and duration under 3 months. RNA transcripts were the template for amplifying TCR beta CDR3 regions. Carried out on the TCR CDR3, a first-round RT-PCR used the HTBI primer set. TCRdb re-derived calls from the multiplex PCR reads in MiXCR, one entry per CDR3 protein. The sample records approximately 690,000 distinct CDR3 sequences, less than 25% being singletons. CDR3 length: 16 residues. Germline assignment: CDR1 LNHDA and CDR2 SQIVND (reference sequence). The V gene end was trimmed by 5 bases and the J gene end by 2 bases; junction bases not matched to a gene: 7.

The V gene is TRBV19, the J gene TRBJ2-7, with TRBD2 matching over 12 bases. The sequenced sample was blood. The clonotype comes from a man aged 25 to 40 with Graves' ophthalmopathy. The CDR3 DNA is TGTGCCAGTAGTTCCACGCTAGCGGGAGGGCCCTACGAGCAGTACTTC. Translated: CASSSTLAGGPYEQYF.